This T cell receptor beta chain comes out of a study of blood T cell repertoires in COVID-19. About the research overall: Samples came from the United States, Italy and Spain, spanning acute and convalescent COVID-19.

Original processing methods: By means of reference gene primer amplification, nucleated cell counts were estimated. The repertoire was sequenced with immunoSEQ multiplex PCR; TCRdb's copy has only in-frame clones and lacks some. V and J calls plus clone size are reproduced from that table; the DNA served to infer D and trimming. Here the sample spans 300,000 to 450,000 clones, around 87% being singletons. V lost 3 bases and J 8 bases, leaving 14 bases between the germline ends. CDR3 length: 14 amino acids. Germline V gives CDR1 LNHDA, CDR2 SQIVND (reference sequence). The sample taken for sequencing was peripheral blood. This clonotype originated in a human donor in a cohort sampled during active COVID-19. This chain connects TRBV19 to TRBJ2-1; D might be TRBD1 (5 bases). CDR3 in amino acids: CASSIGQGVDEQFF. CDR3 bases: TGTGCCAGTAGTATTGGTCAGGGTGTGGATGAGCAGTTCTTC.